The rows below give T cell receptor beta chains drawn from one sample of a study of Ad26.COV2.S vaccination and SARS-CoV-2 variants. The repertoire was sequenced with immunoSEQ multiplex PCR; TCRdb's copy has only in-frame clones and lacks some. The sample lists about 350,000 clones; about nine tenths were seen once. This material consisted of peripheral blood, taken in a trial of Ad26.COV2.S vaccine versus placebo. Receptors were obtained from a person aged 18-65 years who received the Ad26.COV2.S COVID-19 vaccine or a placebo. CDR3s include the opening cysteine and the closing phenylalanine or tryptophan. The D gene is left open where the match is weak. Not every row has a clone size; where given, it reads once, few, many or a size class.

d_gene,abundance,j_gene,v_gene,CDR3nt,CDR3aa
-,-,TRBJ1-2,TRBV5-1,TGCGCCAGCAGCTTAGGGGGTAACTATGGCTACACCTTC,CASSLGGNYGYTF
-,-,TRBJ2-2,TRBV15,TGTGCCACCAGCAGCACCAGGGCCGCGGGCACCGGGGAGCTGTTTTTT,CATSSTRAAGTGELFF
-,-,TRBJ2-6,TRBV7-2,TGTGCCAGCAGCTTGCTAGTGGGGGGCGTTTTTTCTGGGGCCAACGTCCTGACTTTC,CASSLLVGGVFSGANVLTF
-,-,TRBJ2-5,TRBV5-1,TGCGCCAGCAGCGCCCAACAAGAGACCCAGTACTTC,CASSAQQETQYF
TRBD1,-,TRBJ2-7,TRBV10-3,TGTGCCATCAGTGAGGCCCTGACAGGGAGAAACTCCTACGAGCAGTACTTC,CAISEALTGRNSYEQYF
-,-,TRBJ1-2,TRBV6-1,TGTGCCAGCAGTGAGGCCGGGACACACTATGGCTACACCTTC,CASSEAGTHYGYTF
TRBD2,-,TRBJ2-3,TRBV7-8,TGTGCCAGCAGCTTAGTCATGTCTGCTAGCGGGAGCGCCAGGGTTGCAGATACGCAGTATTTT,CASSLVMSASGSARVADTQYF
-,many,TRBJ1-4,TRBV28,TGTGCCAGCCGGATGCAGACTAATGAAAAACTGTTTTTT,CASRMQTNEKLFF
TRBD1,-,TRBJ1-2,TRBV15,TGTGCCACCAGCAGAGATAACAGGGGGGCGAAGGCTCGGGGCTACACCTTC,CATSRDNRGAKARGYTF
-,once,TRBJ2-5,TRBV9,TGTGCCAGCAGCGTAACCAGCCAAGAGACCCAGTACTTC,CASSVTSQETQYF
-,-,TRBJ1-5,TRBV12-2,TGTGCAAGTCGCTCCCTAACAGTTAGCAATCAGCCCCAGCATTTT,CASRSLTVSNQPQHF
-,once,TRBJ2-5,TRBV6-7,TGTGCCAGCAGTGCCGGGGCCCAAGAGACCCAGTACTTC,CASSAGAQETQYF
TRBD1,-,TRBJ1-5,TRBV5-6,TGTGCCAGCAGCCAGGACAGGGGGAAGGTTCAGCCCCAGCATTTT,CASSQDRGKVQPQHF
TRBD2,-,TRBJ2-2,TRBV9,TGTGCCAGCAGCCCCGTTTCCCGCGGGGGGACCGGGGAGCTGTTTTTT,CASSPVSRGGTGELFF
-,-,TRBJ1-3,TRBV5-1,TGCGCCAGCAGCTTGCAGGCTAGCTCTGGAAACACCATATATTTT,CASSLQASSGNTIYF
-,-,TRBJ2-2,TRBV30,TGTGCCTGGACAGAAAACACCGGGGAGCTGTTTTTT,CAWTENTGELFF
-,-,TRBJ2-5,TRBV7-9,TGTGCCAGCAGCGCCACTAACAGGTTCCAAGAGACCCAGTACTTC,CASSATNRFQETQYF
-,-,TRBJ1-1,TRBV30,TGTGCCTGGAGCCCGTTAGGGCAGAACACTGAAGCTTTCTTT,CAWSPLGQNTEAFF
TRBD2,-,TRBJ2-2,TRBV6-2/TRBV6-3,TGTGCCAGCAGTCCGCTAGCGGCCAGGAACACCGGGGAGCTGTTTTTT,CASSPLAARNTGELFF
TRBD2,-,TRBJ2-7,TRBV28,TGTGCCAGCAGCCCTAGCGGGAGGTACGAGCAGTACTTC,CASSPSGRYEQYF
-,-,TRBJ2-7,TRBV21-1,TGTGCCAGCAGCAAAGGGCTGGGACTAGCACGAGACGAGCAGTACTTC,CASSKGLGLARDEQYF
TRBD2,-,TRBJ2-2,TRBV9,TGTGCCAGCAGCCCCCGACTAGCGGAGAACACCGGGGAGCTGTTTTTT,CASSPRLAENTGELFF
TRBD2,-,TRBJ2-7,TRBV7-2,TGTGCCAGCAGCTTAGTAGCGGGACAAGGCTACGAGCAGTACTTC,CASSLVAGQGYEQYF
-,-,TRBJ2-7,TRBV24-1,TGTGCCACCAGTGTTTACAGGGTTCTGAGCTACGAGCAGTACTTC,CATSVYRVLSYEQYF
TRBD1,-,TRBJ2-3,TRBV7-3,TGTGCCAGCAGCCGACAGGGGGAGGTCCCTTATACGCAGTATTTT,CASSRQGEVPYTQYF
-,once,TRBJ2-1,TRBV12-3/TRBV12-4,TGTGCCAGCAGATTGAGCGACAATGAGCAGTTCTTC,CASRLSDNEQFF
-,once,TRBJ1-1,TRBV2,TGTGCCAGCAGTGAAGTTCGGGACACTGAAGCTTTCTTT,CASSEVRDTEAFF
TRBD2,-,TRBJ2-3,TRBV6-6,TGTGCCAGCAGTCCCAGCGGGAGGCCCGGCACAGATACGCAGTATTTT,CASSPSGRPGTDTQYF
-,-,TRBJ2-5,TRBV21-1,TGTGCCAGCAGCAAGGGAGGACAGCAAGAGACCCAGTACTTC,CASSKGGQQETQYF
-,-,TRBJ2-3,TRBV6-5,TGTGCCAGCAGTTCAGGGGTCACAGATACGCAGTATTTT,CASSSGVTDTQYF
-,-,TRBJ1-2,TRBV2,TGTGCCAGCAGTGAAACTGGGAGCTATGGCTACACCTTC,CASSETGSYGYTF
TRBD2,-,TRBJ2-2,TRBV6-4,TGTGCCAGCAGTGACACCGAACTAGCGGGGTTCGGGGAGCTGTTTTTT,CASSDTELAGFGELFF
-,-,TRBJ2-5,TRBV3-1/TRBV3-2,TGTGCCAGCAGCAATTCGTACGAAGAGACCCAGTACTTC,CASSNSYEETQYF
-,-,TRBJ2-5,TRBV30,TGTGCCTGGAGTGTAATGCAAGAGACCCAGTACTTC,CAWSVMQETQYF
TRBD1,-,TRBJ1-4,TRBV7-9,TGTGCCAGCAGCTTAGCGTTGGACAGGGGTGAAAAACTGTTTTTT,CASSLALDRGEKLFF
TRBD1,-,TRBJ2-2,TRBV7-2,TGTGCCAGCAGCAAGGGACAGGTGAACACCGGGGAGCTGTTTTTT,CASSKGQVNTGELFF
-,-,TRBJ2-1,TRBV9,TGTGCCAGCAGCGTAGTTATGCGGGCCGTCTACAATGAGCAGTTCTTC,CASSVVMRAVYNEQFF
-,-,TRBJ2-7,TRBV7-9,TGTGCCAGCAGCACTTCCTACGAGCAGTACTTC,CASSTSYEQYF
-,-,TRBJ2-1,TRBV4-2,TGTGCCAGCAGCCACCCCCAGCAGGGGGGATACAATGAGCAGTTCTTC,CASSHPQQGGYNEQFF
-,-,TRBJ2-3,TRBV2,TGTGCCAGCGCATACCCACAGGGACCCGTATCGTTTAGGACAGATACGCAGTATTTT,CASAYPQGPVSFRTDTQYF
-,-,TRBJ2-7,TRBV28,TGTGCCAGCAGTTTAGGGAGAGAGGAGCAGTACTTC,CASSLGREEQYF
-,-,TRBJ1-2,TRBV21-1,TGTGCCAGCAGCACAGGGGGCGCTTATGGCTACACCTTC,CASSTGGAYGYTF
-,few,TRBJ2-1,TRBV29-1,TGCAGCGTTGCGAGTACTCGGGAGCAGTTCTTC,CSVASTREQFF
-,-,TRBJ1-2,TRBV6-2/TRBV6-3,TGTGCCAGCAGTTCTCAGGGTCAGAGGGATGGCTACACCTTC,CASSSQGQRDGYTF
-,-,TRBJ2-2,TRBV7-8,TGTGCCAGCAGCTTAGTGGTTGGACAGCGCGGAAACGGGGAGCTGTTTTTT,CASSLVVGQRGNGELFF
-,-,TRBJ1-6,TRBV27,TGTGCCAGCAGTTTAAGTACATATAATTCACCCCTCCACTTT,CASSLSTYNSPLHF
-,-,TRBJ1-2,TRBV15,TGTGCCACCAGCAGGTCCCCTTTAATTCAAGCCAACTATGGCTACACCTTC,CATSRSPLIQANYGYTF
-,-,TRBJ1-2,TRBV27,TGTGCCAGCAGTCATATTCCACAGTCACCTAGCTATGGCTACACCTTC,CASSHIPQSPSYGYTF
TRBD2,many,TRBJ2-3,TRBV4-1,TGCGCCAGCAGCCAGCCCGGGGGGGACTTAACGCAGTATTTT,CASSQPGGDLTQYF
-,-,TRBJ2-1,TRBV9,TGTGCCAGCAGCCGCCCGTCGGTGAATGAGCAGTTCTTC,CASSRPSVNEQFF
-,-,TRBJ1-6,TRBV18,TGTGCCAGCATAGGCCCCGGGACACTTAATTCACCCCTCCACTTT,CASIGPGTLNSPLHF
TRBD1,-,TRBJ2-5,TRBV5-1,TGCGCCAGCAGCTCGCAGAGGGGGCGCGGGGAGACCCAGTACTTC,CASSSQRGRGETQYF
-,-,TRBJ2-1,TRBV11-3,TGTGCCAGCAGCTTAGGGACCATAGGCTCCTACAATGAGCAGTTCTTC,CASSLGTIGSYNEQFF
TRBD1,-,TRBJ1-5,TRBV6-5,TGTGCCAGCAGGACGAGACAGGGTAGCAATCAGCCCCAGCATTTT,CASRTRQGSNQPQHF
-,-,TRBJ1-1,TRBV19,TGTGCCAGTAGTTTGCGACAGGTGAACACTGAAGCTTTCTTT,CASSLRQVNTEAFF
-,-,TRBJ1-2,TRBV18,TGTGCCAGCTCACCACGTTCCTGGGTACGAGGCTACACCTTC,CASSPRSWVRGYTF
-,-,TRBJ1-1,TRBV30,TGTGCCTGGGTGGGTGGGGGTGAAGCTTTCTTT,CAWVGGGEAFF
-,-,TRBJ2-2,TRBV6-2/TRBV6-3,TGTGCCAGCAGCCGGGACATTGGAAACACCGGGGAGCTGTTTTTT,CASSRDIGNTGELFF
-,-,TRBJ1-4,TRBV9,TGTGCCAGCAGCGGTGACGGAGGAATGAGCGGACTGTTTTTT,CASSGDGGMSGLFF
TRBD1,-,TRBJ1-2,TRBV9,TGTGCCAGCAGCAGACACGACAGGGCTTATAACTATGGCTACACCTTC,CASSRHDRAYNYGYTF